The sequence of this TCR beta chain was determined in a study of early stage breast cancer tumors. The data were produced by immunoSEQ multiplex PCR, yet TCRdb's version contains in-frame clones alone and is incomplete. The profile covers 60,000 to 75,000 clones, with about 85% appearing a single time and 4.7% taken by the ten largest. This CDR3 is 15 amino acids long. Per germline, CDR1 MNHNS and CDR2 SASEGT. The V gene lost 7 bases and the J gene lost 4 bases, with 16 bases spanning the gap. Source material: blood. The gene calls are TRBV6-1 and TRBJ1-4; D gene unclear. The receptor comes from a person aged 35 to 50 with breast cancer. The CDR3 nucleotides are TGTGCCAGCATCCTCTCTGCGATAAATAATGAAAAACTGTTTTTT. This codes for CASILSAINNEKLFF.